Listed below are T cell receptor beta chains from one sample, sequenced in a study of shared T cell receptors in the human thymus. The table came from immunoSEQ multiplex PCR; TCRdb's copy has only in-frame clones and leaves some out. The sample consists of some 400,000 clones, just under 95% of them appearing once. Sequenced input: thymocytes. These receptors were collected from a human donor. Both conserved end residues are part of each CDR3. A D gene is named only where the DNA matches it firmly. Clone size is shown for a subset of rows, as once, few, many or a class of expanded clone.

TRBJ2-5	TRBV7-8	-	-	TGTGCCAGCAGCCCCGCCGACCAAGAGACCCAGTACTTC	CASSPADQETQYF
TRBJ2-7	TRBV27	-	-	TGTGCCAGCAGTTTATTCGCCGGAGGCGAGCAGTACTTC	CASSLFAGGEQYF
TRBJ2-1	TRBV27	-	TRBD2	TGTGCCAGCAGTTTACGGGGTGTTGGGGGGGAAATTGACAATGAGCAGTTCTTC	CASSLRGVGGEIDNEQFF
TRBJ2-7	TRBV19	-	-	TGTGCCGTGGGGGGACCGAGGGGAAACGAGCAGTACTTC	CAVGGPRGNEQYF
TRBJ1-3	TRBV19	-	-	TGTGCCAGTATCCATCGGGGAACCTCTGGAAACACCATATATTTT	CASIHRGTSGNTIYF
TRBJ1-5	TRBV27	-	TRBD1	TGTGCCAGCAGTTCCAGGGGGGGGAATCAGCCCCAGCATTTT	CASSSRGGNQPQHF
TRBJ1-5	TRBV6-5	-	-	TGTGCCAGCAGTTATGGGCAGGATAGCAATCAGCCCCAGCATTTT	CASSYGQDSNQPQHF
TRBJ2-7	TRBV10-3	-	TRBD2	TGTGCCATCAGTGGAACTAGCGGGAGGCCCGACCCCTACGAGCAGTACTTC	CAISGTSGRPDPYEQYF
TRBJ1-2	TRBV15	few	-	TGTGCCACCAGCATAGCGAGTAACTATGGCTACACCTTC	CATSIASNYGYTF
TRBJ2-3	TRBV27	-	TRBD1	TGTGCCAGCAGCCTCACGGAGCTGACAGGGCGATTAGATACGCAGTATTTT	CASSLTELTGRLDTQYF
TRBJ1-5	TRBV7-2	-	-	TGTGCCAGCAGCTTAGCCGCCAAGAGCCTATATGGCAATCAGCCCCAGCATTTT	CASSLAAKSLYGNQPQHF
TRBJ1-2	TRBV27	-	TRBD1	TGTGCCAGCAGTTCGGACAGGGATGGCTACACCTTC	CASSSDRDGYTF
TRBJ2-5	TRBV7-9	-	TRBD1	TGTGCCAGCAGCTTAGTGGTTGTATGGGACAGAAACCAAGAGACCCAGTACTTC	CASSLVVVWDRNQETQYF
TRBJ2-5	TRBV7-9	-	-	TGTGCCAGCAGCTTAGTCCCCTACCACCTGGGGACCCAGTACTTC	CASSLVPYHLGTQYF
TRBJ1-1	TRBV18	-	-	TGTGCCAGCTCACCGGGGCAGGACTACAGTATGAACACTGAAGCTTTCTTT	CASSPGQDYSMNTEAFF
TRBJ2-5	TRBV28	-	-	TGTGCCAGCAGTTTATATGCAGGGACGGAGACCCAGTACTTC	CASSLYAGTETQYF
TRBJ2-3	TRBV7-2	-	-	TGTGCCAGCAGCCCGCCCCGACAGCGACGCACAGATACGCAGTATTTT	CASSPPRQRRTDTQYF
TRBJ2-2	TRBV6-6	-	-	TGTGCCAGCAGTTACTCGAGCCCCACCGGGGAGCTGTTTTTT	CASSYSSPTGELFF
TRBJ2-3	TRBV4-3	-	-	TGCGCCAGCAGCCAAGATCATTGGGGTGCGCAGTATTTT	CASSQDHWGAQYF
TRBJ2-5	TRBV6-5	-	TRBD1	TGTGCCAGCAGGACAGACCGGGACAGGAAAGAGACCCAGTACTTC	CASRTDRDRKETQYF
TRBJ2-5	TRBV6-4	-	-	TGTGCCAGCAGTAATTTGTCGGGGAGAGGTCTACAAGAGACCCAGTACTTC	CASSNLSGRGLQETQYF
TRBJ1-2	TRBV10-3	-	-	TGTGCCATCAGCTCCGATTTCGGGACCAAAAACTATGGCTACACCTTC	CAISSDFGTKNYGYTF
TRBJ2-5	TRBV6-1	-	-	TGTGCCAGCAGTGAAGTGGAGGCCCCAAACTACTTC	CASSEVEAPNYF
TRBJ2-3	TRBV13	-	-	TGTGCCAGCAGCTTACCGGATTTGGGCACAGATACGCAGTATTTT	CASSLPDLGTDTQYF
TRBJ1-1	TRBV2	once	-	TGTGCCAGCAGTGTCTGGGACTTGAACACTGAAGCTTTCTTT	CASSVWDLNTEAFF
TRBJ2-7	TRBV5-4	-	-	TGTGCCAGCAGCTTGGGCCTTCCGAGCTCCTACGAGCAGTACTTC	CASSLGLPSSYEQYF
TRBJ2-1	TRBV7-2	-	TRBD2	TGTGCCAGCAGCCCCCGCCCTCCGGGACTAGCGGGAGTCAATGAGCAGTTCTTC	CASSPRPPGLAGVNEQFF
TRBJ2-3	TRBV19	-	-	TGTGCCAGTAGTATCCTACTAGAACTTCAGGGGTCAGATACGCAGTATTTT	CASSILLELQGSDTQYF
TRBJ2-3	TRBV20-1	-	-	TGCAGTGCAAAGAAGGAAGATACGCAGTATTTT	CSAKKEDTQYF
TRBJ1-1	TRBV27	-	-	TGTGCCAGCAGACTTACAGGGACGGGCACTGAAGCTTTCTTT	CASRLTGTGTEAFF
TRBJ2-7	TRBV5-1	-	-	TGCGCCAGCAGCTTGCGAGCAGGGAGCTCCTACGAGCAGTACTTC	CASSLRAGSSYEQYF
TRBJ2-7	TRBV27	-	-	TGTGCCAGCAGCCTTCTCCCTTCTCGGGGCTACGAGCAGTACTTC	CASSLLPSRGYEQYF
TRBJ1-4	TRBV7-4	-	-	TGTGCCAGCAGGTTTTTGGCGGGAGAAGGGGATGAAAAACTGTTTTTT	CASRFLAGEGDEKLFF
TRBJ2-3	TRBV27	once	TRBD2	TGTGCCAGCAGTTTAGCGGGGGTCACAGATACGCAGTATTTT	CASSLAGVTDTQYF
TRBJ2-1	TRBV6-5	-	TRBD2	TGTGCCAGCAGTTCGACTAGCGGGAGGGGTAATGAGCAGTTCTTC	CASSSTSGRGNEQFF